The clone carrying this TCR beta chain was counted between two and nine times. What it binds is unknown. The time point here: longitudinal time-point 2. The unsorted libraries originated from 2 million PBMCs that had been stored at -80 C. The method for making cDNA was 5'RACE, and it used 10-nucleotide random UMIs. TCRdb ran MiXCR on the 5' RACE reads and lists one entry per CDR3 protein. The sample has around 90,000 distinct CDR3 sequences, 13% seen once. Trimming took 8 bases from V and 1 from J, leaving 17 bases between them. This CDR3 is 15 amino acids long. Germline loops: CDR1 MGHDK, CDR2 SYGVNS. This specimen comes from a study of neurological immune-mediated disorders. The study's findings and limits: None of the CDR3 amino acid sequences of expanded clones recurred across subjects, suggesting private repertoires in all groups.

The clonotype comes from a female donor with HTLV-1-associated myelopathy (HAM/TSP). Sequencing used PBMCs. This chain links TRBV25-1 with TRBJ2-5; D is unclear. DNA for the CDR3: TGTGCCAGCCAAAGGATGTCCGCTTTCCAAGAGACCCAGTACTTC. Protein: CASQRMSAFQETQYF.